This T cell receptor (beta chain) was sequenced for a study of blood T cell repertoires in COVID-19. TCRdb's copy holds only in-frame clones and misses some; the assay was immunoSEQ multiplex PCR. Here the sample spans approximately 350,000 clones, around 91% being singletons. Losses at the gene ends were 5 bases for V and 8 bases for J; bases not matched to a gene: 2. Germline values: CDR1 KGHDR, CDR2 SFDVKD. CDR3 length: 13 residues. Across about two dozen US areas, participants ranged in age from roughly 18 to 95 years. The TCR sequence derives from a man younger than 30 who had recovered from COVID-19. This chain joins TRBV24-1 and TRBJ2-1; the match to TRBD1 covers 10 bases. Sample: PBMCs or T cells enriched from blood (not recorded which). The CDR3 DNA sequence: TGTGCCACCAGTGGGGACAGGGGAGATGAGCAGTTCTTC. It yields the protein CATSGDRGDEQFF.